This TCR beta chain was retrieved from a study of T cells after yellow fever vaccination. Study-level information: Any fraction with a low cell number was prepared using SMART-Seq v4 Ultra Low Input. Notes on the study in general: Some clonotypes, a small share, were shared between CD4 and CD8 compartments. Faster peaking, at day 5 versus 15, marked a secondary response that was weaker.

Researchers made TCR cDNA using 5'RACE template switching, and this step added a universal primer site and UMIs. TCRdb itself ran the 5' RACE reads through MiXCR, one entry per CDR3 protein. Of some 340,000 distinct CDR3 sequences detected, about 4% appear once; the ten largest clones hold around 23%. This clonotype was seen a handful of times. The antigen is unknown. This sample comprised PBMCs, obtained 5 days after the yellow fever booster vaccination. The clonotype comes from a man between 18 and 29 years old who received the YFV17D yellow fever vaccine.

The DNA for the CDR3 is TGTGCCAGCCTCAGGACAGAGGGGGCCTTAGCCAAAAACATTCAGTACTTC. Amino acid sequence: CASLRTEGALAKNIQYF. This sequence joins TRBV18 and TRBJ2-4, with 7 bases matching TRBD1. Germline CDR1 KGHSH, CDR2 LQKENI. The trim removed 8 bases at V and 0 bases at J, leaving 13 bases unmatched. The CDR3 runs 17 residues.